This T cell receptor beta chain was documented in a study of cytomegalovirus exposure and HLA in healthy donors. Study results and caveats: Per a later analysis, about 15,000 TCR beta sequences showed association with HLA alleles at 0.05 false discovery rate. TCR beta chains associated with HLA were, in a later analysis, more clonally expanded than equally common others. Highly shared variants forming one cluster were likely a sequencing artifact.

A multiplex PCR was run with 60 Vbeta primers and 13 Jbeta primers. Profiling relied on immunoSEQ multiplex PCR, and the TCRdb table lists in-frame clones only, not all of them. The sample holds 100,000 to 150,000 clones, over 60% seen once. Germline V CDR1 and CDR2: SGDLS, YYNGEE. The CDR3 is 15 amino acids. The V segment lost 5 bases and the J segment 3 bases; nucleotides outside the gene matches: 10. With regard to this clone: The antigen remains undetermined.

What was sequenced was PBMCs. The chain employs TRBV9 and TRBJ1-2, with 7 bases identical to TRBD1. This sequence was found in a woman aged 60-70 years in good health and CMV-seropositive. The CDR3 nucleotides are TGTGCCAGCAGTGAGGGGACAGCCAGGGACTATGGCTACACCTTC. Protein sequence: CASSEGTARDYGYTF.